The sequence of this T cell receptor beta chain was determined in a study of blood T cell repertoires in COVID-19. Whole-study context: Specimens from acute and convalescent COVID-19 originated in the United States, Italy and Spain. Sources were T cells, B-cell-depleted T cells, or PBMCs; the material itself was cDNA or gDNA.

CDR1 and CDR2 (germline): SEHNR, FQNEAQ (reference sequence). Trimming shortened V by 0 bases and J by 11 bases, and 10 bases separated the two germline ends. This CDR3 comprises 12 residues. Sequencing used immunoSEQ multiplex PCR; TCRdb keeps in-frame clones, though not all of them. The data show about 120,000 clones, more than 70% seen once. V usage is TRBV7-9 and J usage is TRBJ1-1, with a possible D match to TRBD1 (5 bases). The TCR sequence derives from a man aged 55 to 70 with acute or convalescent COVID-19. Material for sequencing was peripheral blood. CDR3 nucleotides: TGTGCCAGCAGCTTAGCCGGGGGGGATGCTTTCTTT. It yields the protein CASSLAGGDAFF.